The 29 T cell receptor beta chains in this list originate from one sample, sequenced in a study of OX40 agonist ivuxolimab in advanced cancers. Clones were sequenced by immunoSEQ multiplex PCR, and TCRdb holds only the in-frame ones, with some missing. The sample records approximately 61,000 clones, 90% to 95% being singletons. The sequences come from CD4+ or CD8+ T cells sorted from blood, collected in a trial of the OX40 agonist ivuxolimab. The receptors shown here come from an adult with an advanced solid tumor such as melanoma, head and neck, liver or kidney cancer.

V and J are TRBV6-6 and TRBJ2-1, with TRBD2 identical over 9 bases. CDR1 MNHNY and CDR2 SVGAGI come from the germline V gene (reference sequence). This CDR3 spans 14 amino acids. The J segment lost 4 bases and the V segment lost 6 bases, leaving 4 bases of the junction unmatched. The CDR3 loop is CASSLAGNYNEQFF. The CDR3 DNA sequence: TGTGCCAGCAGCCTAGCGGGGAATTACAATGAGCAGTTCTTC.

The chain uses TRBV19 and TRBJ2-2, with 8 bases fitting TRBD2. The CDR3 is made up of 16 amino acids. V was clipped by 7 bases and J by 1 base; unmatched bases: 8. Germline V lookup: CDR1 LNHDA, CDR2 SQIVND (reference sequence). This CDR3 reads CASKGGRKENTGELFF. CDR3 nucleotides: TGTGCCAGTAAGGGCGGGAGGAAGGAGAACACCGGGGAGCTGTTTTTT.

The chain recombines TRBV28 with TRBJ2-3, with a possible D match to TRBD2 (6 bases). In germline, CDR1 is MDHEN, CDR2 SYDVKM. This CDR3 has 14 residues. V lost 6 bases and J 2 bases, leaving 12 bases between the germline ends. For the CDR3, the DNA is TGTGCCAGCAGACCCGGGACTTTCACAGATACGCAGTATTTT. This codes for CASRPGTFTDTQYF. Using reference TRBV28 and TRBJ2-3 for the parts outside the CDR3, the full variable domain is DVKVTQSSRYLVKRTGEKVFLECVQDMDHENMFWYRQDPGLGLRLIYFSYDVKMKEKGDIPEGYSVSREKKERFSLILESASTNQTSMYLCASRPGTFTDTQYFGPGTRLTVL.

V usage is TRBV5-1 and J usage is TRBJ2-7; D unclear. CDR3 size: 14 residues. Germline lookup yields CDR1 SGHRS and CDR2 YFSETQ. V was pared by 1 base and J by 2 bases, with 10 bases between. CDR3 sequence (DNA): TGCGCCAGCAGCTTGCGGCCAGGAGCCTACGAGCAGTACTTC. Protein sequence: CASSLRPGAYEQYF.

The chain combines TRBV5-6 with TRBJ1-2; tentative D call: TRBD1 (6 bases). The V gene's germline CDR1 is SGHDT and CDR2 YYEEEE. V lost 4 bases, J lost 6 bases, and 7 bases lay in between. The CDR3 has 11 amino acids. CDR3 region: CASSHRDGYTF. The DNA of the CDR3 is TGTGCCAGCAGCCACAGGGATGGCTACACCTTC.

Only one count was recorded for this clone. The chain employs TRBV30 and TRBJ1-2; D is uncertain. The CDR3 has 13 amino acids. With 6 bases removed from V and 3 bases from J, the gap between germline ends came to 14 bases. Germline V gene lookup returns CDR1 GTSNPN and CDR2 SVGIG (reference sequence). The CDR3 nucleotides are TGTGCCTGTTCAGGCTTCGGGGACTATGGCTACACCTTC. The encoded protein is CACSGFGDYGYTF.

V gene TRBV6-1 combines with J gene TRBJ2-7; D is undetermined. The V end lost 6 bases, the J end lost 4 bases, and 10 bases lay between the germline ends. CDR1 is MNHNS and CDR2 is SASEGT in the germline V gene. This CDR3 has 12 amino acids. The CDR3 sequence: CASSGSWYEQYF. The CDR3, as DNA: TGTGCCAGCAGCGGCTCTTGGTACGAGCAGTACTTC.

This sequence joins TRBV7-2 and TRBJ2-1; D could derive from TRBD1 or TRBD2 (5 bases each). CDR3 length: 16 residues. Germline CDR1 reads SGHTA; CDR2 reads FQGNSA. V gave up 4 bases and J gave up 0 bases, with 13 bases separating them. The CDR3 protein is CASSSSGPNSYNEQFF. The CDR3 nucleotides read TGTGCCAGCAGCTCCTCGGGACCCAACTCCTACAATGAGCAGTTCTTC.

This clone appeared a single time. The V call is TRBV30, the J call TRBJ2-3; TRBD1 agrees at 9 bases. CDR3 length equals 14 residues. Trimming at V came to 2 bases and at J to 5 bases, leaving 5 bases not matched to a gene. Germline values: CDR1 GTSNPN, CDR2 SVGIG (reference sequence). This chain's CDR3 is CAWSRQGGGDTQYF. The DNA for the CDR3 is TGTGCCTGGAGTCGACAGGGGGGTGGAGATACGCAGTATTTT.

In DNA form, the CDR3 reads TGTGCCAGCAGCCCGACGGGGGCCCCCGGTGGCGAAAAACTGTTTTTT. Its translation is CASSPTGAPGGEKLFF. This chain links TRBV5-6 with TRBJ1-4; maybe TRBD1 (6 bases). The CDR3 consists of 16 residues. The germline CDR1 and CDR2 sequences are SGHDT and YYEEEE. Trimming removed 4 bases at V and 8 bases at J, with 21 bases between.

This chain uses TRBV7-2 with TRBJ1-5, with D possibly being TRBD1 (5 bases). Trimming took 5 bases from V and 3 from J, leaving 14 bases between them. Germline CDR1 SGHTA, CDR2 FQGNSA. The CDR3 is made up of 15 amino acids. As DNA, the CDR3 is TGTGCCAGCAGCCCGACGGGGCAGTCCAATCAGCCCCAGCATTTT. Its translation is CASSPTGQSNQPQHF.

The chain carries TRBV19 and TRBJ1-3, with no clear D. CDR1 and CDR2 from the germline V gene are LNHDA and SQIVND (reference sequence). The CDR3 sequence is 15 residues long. V lost 2 bases, J lost 4 bases, and 12 bases lay in between. The CDR3 region has the DNA TGTGCCAGTAGTATAAAGGCGAGGGTCGGAAACACCATATATTTT. It encodes CASSIKARVGNTIYF.

The V and J genes are TRBV9 and TRBJ2-2; 7 bases agree with TRBD1. CDR1 and CDR2 (germline): SGDLS, YYNGEE. Germline trimming cut 3 bases from V and 4 bases from J; bases unmatched to any gene: 12. This CDR3 spans 17 amino acids. The CDR3 protein is CASSAQGTGTVTGELFF. The CDR3 nucleotides are TGTGCCAGCAGCGCACAAGGTACCGGGACAGTCACCGGGGAGCTGTTTTTT.

This rearrangement joins TRBV6-1 to TRBJ2-5; no clear D. The CDR3 is made up of 11 amino acids. Trimming took 1 base from V and 5 from J, leaving 2 bases between them. The germline V gene has CDR1 MNHNS and CDR2 SASEGT. CDR3 region: CASSEVETQYF. The CDR3 DNA is TGTGCCAGCAGTGAAGTCGAGACCCAGTACTTC.

This chain uses TRBV7-2 with TRBJ1-5, with D uncertain. This CDR3 has 14 residues. V gave up 0 bases and J gave up 6 bases, with 9 bases separating them. The germline gives CDR1 SGHTA, CDR2 FQGNSA. Here the CDR3 reads CASSLADLSQPQHF. The DNA of the CDR3 is TGTGCCAGCAGCTTAGCGGATCTAAGTCAGCCCCAGCATTTT.

The J gene is TRBJ1-2, the V gene TRBV27; 9 bases are shared with TRBD1. V was pared by 1 base and J by 7 bases, with 13 bases of the junction left unmatched. The CDR3 totals 17 residues. Germline-derived CDR1 and CDR2 are MNHEY and SMNVEV (reference sequence). CDR3 protein: CASSLLNPGQGVGGYTF. The CDR3 DNA reads TGTGCCAGCAGTTTATTAAATCCGGGACAGGGCGTCGGTGGCTACACCTTC.

This clone came up a few times. This sequence joins TRBV6-1 and TRBJ2-1; 9 bases fit TRBD2. CDR3 length: 14 residues. Trimming at V came to 7 bases and at J to 6 bases, leaving 7 bases not matched to a gene. CDR1 and CDR2 from the germline V gene are MNHNS and SASEGT. This chain's CDR3 is CASISQREVNEQFF. Written as DNA, the CDR3 is TGTGCCAGCATAAGTCAGCGGGAGGTCAATGAGCAGTTCTTC.

The chain carries TRBV9 and TRBJ1-1; no reliable D call. Trimming left V 1 base short and J 0 bases short, with 4 bases between. Germline CDR1 is SGDLS and CDR2 is YYNGEE. This CDR3 spans 13 amino acids. The CDR3 here is CASSVLMNTEAFF. For the CDR3, the DNA is TGTGCCAGCAGCGTATTGATGAACACTGAAGCTTTCTTT.

The rearrangement joins TRBV23-1 to TRBJ2-1; 8 bases are a match to TRBD2. TRBV23-1 is identified as an open reading frame with a role that is uncertain. V lost 1 base to trimming and J lost 5 bases; unmatched junction nucleotides: 19. This CDR3 spans 20 amino acids. CDR3 bases: TGCGCCAGCAGTCAATTCGGGCCCCCTAAAGAGCGGGAGCTCGACAATGAGCAGTTCTTC. Its translation is CASSQFGPPKERELDNEQFF.

The CDR3 sequence is CASSLFNGPRYGYTF. For the CDR3, the DNA is TGTGCCAGCTCCCTCTTTAATGGACCGCGCTATGGCTACACCTTC. This chain connects TRBV18 to TRBJ1-2; no firm D call. The germline V and J ends were trimmed by 6 bases and 4 bases, with 18 bases remaining between them. From germline, CDR1 is KGHSH and CDR2 LQKENI. CDR3 length: 15 amino acids.

This chain connects TRBV6-1 to TRBJ1-6; D perhaps matches TRBD1 (5 bases). V was clipped by 6 bases and J by 10 bases, with 16 bases between them. CDR1 and CDR2 (germline): MNHNS, SASEGT. This CDR3 contains 14 residues. CDR3 DNA sequence: TGTGCCAGCAGGTCCGGGACGGTTGGGTCACCCCTCCACTTT. This sequence encodes CASRSGTVGSPLHF.

This chain links TRBV19 with TRBJ1-2; no clear D. Trimming left V 2 bases short and J 7 bases short, with 14 bases between. This CDR3 comprises 14 residues. Germline assignment: CDR1 LNHDA and CDR2 SQIVND (reference sequence). CDR3 nucleotides: TGTGCCAGTAGTATAACCAACCCGGGGAGTGGCTACACCTTC. This translates into CASSITNPGSGYTF.

The chain combines TRBV30 with TRBJ1-3; the D gene is possibly TRBD1 (5 bases). CDR1 is GTSNPN and CDR2 is SVGIG in the germline V gene (reference sequence). This CDR3 is built from 15 residues. Trimming took off 1 base at V and 0 bases at J, with 10 bases between the two ends. This chain's CDR3 is CAWSGDGISGNTIYF. As DNA, the CDR3 is TGTGCCTGGAGTGGGGACGGGATCTCTGGAAACACCATATATTTT.

This chain connects TRBV4-3 to TRBJ2-3; TRBD2 matches 8 bases. The CDR3 has 19 residues. The ends lost 1 base at V and 3 bases at J; junction bases unmatched: 15. Germline lookup yields CDR1 LGHNA and CDR2 YSLEER. The CDR3 DNA follows: TGCGCCAGCAGCCAAGTCCGAGCGGGGGCGACTGTAGGGACAGATACGCAGTATTTT. This translates into CASSQVRAGATVGTDTQYF.

The chain links TRBV7-8 to TRBJ2-3, with 9 bases that match TRBD1. With 1 base clipped from V and 1 base from J, the junction kept 0 bases outside the gene matches. In germline, CDR1 is SGHVS, CDR2 FQNEAQ. The CDR3 totals 15 residues. The CDR3 DNA follows: TGTGCCAGCAGCTTAGGACAGGGGGGCACAGATACGCAGTATTTT. Translated: CASSLGQGGTDTQYF.

The rearrangement joins TRBV29-1 to TRBJ2-3; D call uncertain. CDR1 is SQVTM and CDR2 is ANQGSEA in the germline V gene. Deletions cut 4 bases from V and 5 bases from J, with 13 bases between. The CDR3 extends over 13 amino acids. The CDR3 nucleotides read TGCAGCGTTGGTCCAGAGACGGGAGATACGCAGTATTTT. Translating it yields CSVGPETGDTQYF.

Remarks on this clone: At one end the junction does not follow the germline gene, possibly because of a read error. J is TRBJ1-4 and V is TRBV7-7; TRBD1 aligns across 7 bases. CDR3 length equals 13 residues. Germline V gives CDR1 SSHAT, CDR2 FNYEAQ (reference sequence). For the CDR3, the DNA is TGTGCTAGCAGCTACTCGTTGGGGGACAGACTGTTTTTT. This sequence encodes CASSYSLGDRLFF.

This chain links TRBV5-1 with TRBJ2-3; 7 bases are shared with TRBD2. With V trimmed by 4 bases and J by 6 bases, 17 bases remained unmatched. The CDR3 length is 17 residues. Germline V gene lookup returns CDR1 SGHRS and CDR2 YFSETQ. The CDR3 region is CASSPIGPAGLSDTQYF. The CDR3 nucleotides read TGCGCCAGCAGCCCCATAGGACCAGCGGGACTTTCGGATACGCAGTATTTT. Full variable domain (missing parts from reference TRBV5-1 and TRBJ2-3): KAGVTQTPRYLIKTRGQQVTLSCSPISGHRSVSWYQQTPGQGLQFLFEYFSETQRNKGNFPGRFSGRQFSNSRSEMNVSTLELGDSALYLCASSPIGPAGLSDTQYFGPGTRLTVL.

This clone appeared a few times. V and J are TRBV11-2 and TRBJ2-1, with 13 bases matching TRBD2. CDR3 length: 15 amino acids. Germline loops: CDR1 SGHAT, CDR2 FQNNGV. J was trimmed by 7 bases and V by 0 bases; bases with no gene match: 0. CDR3 sequence (DNA): TGTGCCAGCAGCTTAGAACTAGCGGGAGGGAATGAGCAGTTCTTC. It translates to CASSLELAGGNEQFF.